Listed below are T cell receptor beta chains from one sample, sequenced in a study of blood T cells in healthy people across ages. MiXCR was run by TCRdb on the 5' RACE reads, yielding one entry per CDR3 protein. This sample has 800,000 to 950,000 distinct CDR3 sequences, with about 48% found just once. Sequences were obtained from blood. The receptors originated from a man aged 25-45 years in good health. The CDR3 runs from the conserved cysteine through the conserved F or W. A D gene is named only where the DNA matches it firmly. The size field is filled for only some rows; it gives once, few, many or a size class.

d_gene	v_gene	abundance	j_gene	CDR3nt	CDR3aa
.	TRBV28	.	TRBJ2-2	TGTGTCAGCAGCCTGGTAGGGGGAACTAACACCGGGGAGCTGTTTTTT	CVSSLVGGTNTGELFF
TRBD1	TRBV27	.	TRBJ2-5	TGTGCCAGCAGTAGGGACAGGGGAAGTCAAGAGACCCAGTACTTC	CASSRDRGSQETQYF
.	TRBV25-1	.	TRBJ1-1	TGTGCCAGCAGCGCTAAGGGTACAGGGAGGACTGAAGCTTTCTTT	CASSAKGTGRTEAFF
TRBD2	TRBV4-2	many	TRBJ2-1	TGTGCCAGCAGCCAAGATCACACTAGCGGGGGCAATGAGCAGTTCTTC	CASSQDHTSGGNEQFF
.	TRBV12-3/TRBV12-4	.	TRBJ2-1	TGTGCCAGCAGTTCGATCCCACAAGGGCGCCGATTATACAATGAGCAGTTCTTC	CASSSIPQGRRLYNEQFF
TRBD1	TRBV20-1	.	TRBJ2-7	TGCAGTTACAGGGGGCATTCCGAGCAGTACTTC	CSYRGHSEQYF
.	TRBV28	few	TRBJ2-5	TGTGCCAGCAGTTTACGGGGAGGGGGAGGTTGGGAGACCCAGTACTTC	CASSLRGGGGWETQYF
TRBD2	TRBV4-2	.	TRBJ2-6	TGTGCCAGCAGCCGGACTAGCGGGGACTCTGGGGCCAACGTCCTGACTTTC	CASSRTSGDSGANVLTF
.	TRBV6-5	.	TRBJ2-5	TGTGCCAGCAGTTACTCCGGAAGGGAGTACTTC	CASSYSGREYF
TRBD2	TRBV4-1	once	TRBJ2-2	TGCGCCAGCAGCCAAGCGTGGACTAGAGGGTTCGCCGGGGAGCTGTTTTTT	CASSQAWTRGFAGELFF
.	TRBV4-3	.	TRBJ2-1	TGCGCCAGCAGCCAAGATTATGCAGCCTCCTACAATGAGCAGTTCTTC	CASSQDYAASYNEQFF
TRBD1	TRBV6-1	.	TRBJ2-7	TGTGCAGTTCATCCTCCGGGACAGACCTACGAGCAGTACTTC	CAVHPPGQTYEQYF
TRBD1	TRBV7-9	.	TRBJ1-4	TGTGCCAGCAGCAACTCCCAGGGGGCGGGTGAAAAACTGTTTTTT	CASSNSQGAGEKLFF
TRBD1	TRBV6-4	.	TRBJ2-7	TGTGCCAGCAGTGACCCCATCGGACAGGGGACCTACGAGCAGTACTTC	CASSDPIGQGTYEQYF
.	TRBV6-2/TRBV6-3	.	TRBJ2-5	TGTGCCACCACGGACTTTCAAGAGACCCAGTACTTC	CATTDFQETQYF
.	TRBV7-9	.	TRBJ2-1	TGTGCCAGCAGACCTACGGGCCGGGGAAATGAGCAGTTCTTC	CASRPTGRGNEQFF
.	TRBV11-2	.	TRBJ2-3	TGTGCCAGCAGCTTAGGGGTCTGGGAGGTCACAGATACGCAGTATTTT	CASSLGVWEVTDTQYF
.	TRBV18	.	TRBJ2-4	TGTGCCAGCCTCCCTAGTGGGGGGGCAAACAATGAGCAGTACTTC	CASLPSGGANNEQYF
TRBD2	TRBV6-5	.	TRBJ2-3	TGTGCCAGCAGTCACTCCTACAAGCGGGGGGCCCGTTCAGATACGCAGTATTTT	CASSHSYKRGARSDTQYF
.	TRBV18	.	TRBJ2-1	TGTGCCAGCAGGGACTCGGGAATCAATGAGCAGTTCTTC	CASRDSGINEQFF
.	TRBV29-1	few	TRBJ2-2	TGCAGCGTTGTAACGGCGAACACCGGGGAGCTGTTTTTT	CSVVTANTGELFF
.	TRBV7-9	.	TRBJ1-4	TGTGCCAGCAGCTCCGGGGCAAACCCCTCGGAAAAACTGTTTTTT	CASSSGANPSEKLFF
.	TRBV5-8	many	TRBJ2-7	TGTGCCAGCAGTCCCGGGTTCTACGAGCAGTACTTC	CASSPGFYEQYF
TRBD1	TRBV7-9	.	TRBJ2-3	TGTGCCAGCAGCTTAGGCCGGACAGGGGGCCTCACAGATACGCAGTATTTT	CASSLGRTGGLTDTQYF
TRBD1	TRBV19	.	TRBJ1-5	TGTGCCAGTAGCTACCACACAGGGGGCGGCAATCAGCCCCAGCATTTT	CASSYHTGGGNQPQHF
TRBD2	TRBV6-5	once	TRBJ2-3	TGTGCCAGCAGTTACGGACTAGCGGAGATAGATACGCAGTATTTT	CASSYGLAEIDTQYF
TRBD2	TRBV7-2	few	TRBJ2-1	TGTGCCAGCAGCTCCACTTTAGCGGGGGGCTCGTTCTTC	CASSSTLAGGSFF
.	TRBV18	.	TRBJ2-5	TGTGCCAGCTCAAAGAGAGGGGGAGAGACCCAGTACTTC	CASSKRGGETQYF
.	TRBV7-2	few	TRBJ2-3	TGTGCCAGCAGCTTACGCTCGACTACCCTCGGCCCAGATACGCAGTATTTT	CASSLRSTTLGPDTQYF
TRBD1	TRBV5-1	few	TRBJ2-3	TGCGCCAGCAGCTTGGCCGAGACAGGGTACACAGATACGCAGTATTTT	CASSLAETGYTDTQYF
.	TRBV5-1	few	TRBJ1-1	TGCGCCAGCAGCTTGGACACCCTACTAAACACTGAAGCTTTCTTT	CASSLDTLLNTEAFF
.	TRBV24-1	once	TRBJ2-3	TGTGCCACCAGTGGCCCCCGGACGGGGAGCACAGATACGCAGTATTTT	CATSGPRTGSTDTQYF
TRBD1	TRBV7-8	.	TRBJ2-7	TGTGCCAGCAGCCCAAAACAGGGGGACTACGAGCAGTACTTC	CASSPKQGDYEQYF
.	TRBV12-3/TRBV12-4	few	TRBJ1-2	TGTGCCAGCAGTTTCTCGTGGACGGGTAACTATGGCTACACCTTC	CASSFSWTGNYGYTF
TRBD2	TRBV5-1	.	TRBJ2-3	TGCGCCAGCAGCATGACTAGCGGGGGTGGCATAGATACGCAGTATTTT	CASSMTSGGGIDTQYF
.	TRBV6-2/TRBV6-3	.	TRBJ2-1	TGTGCCAGCAGTTACTGGAGCTCCTACAATGAGCAGTTCTTC	CASSYWSSYNEQFF
.	TRBV30	few	TRBJ2-3	TGTGCCGGGAGTGTCCAGGCCGGTACGCAGTATTTT	CAGSVQAGTQYF
.	TRBV7-2	.	TRBJ2-5	TGTGCCAGCAGCTCACCCTCTGTGGGTGGGGAGACCCAGTACTTC	CASSSPSVGGETQYF
.	TRBV20-1	.	TRBJ1-5	TGCAGTGCCTCGACCCACAAGGATCAGCCCCAGCATTTT	CSASTHKDQPQHF
TRBD1	TRBV7-2	.	TRBJ1-2	TGTGCCAGCAGCTCCCGGGACAGGGGTATTTTCGACTATGACTACACCTTC	CASSSRDRGIFDYDYTF
.	TRBV20-1	.	TRBJ1-1	TGCAGTGCTAGAGACGGGGACGGTGAAGCTTTCTTT	CSARDGDGEAFF
.	TRBV6-5	.	TRBJ2-3	TGTGCCAGCAGTTACTCGGATGGCACAGATACGCAGTATTTT	CASSYSDGTDTQYF
.	TRBV6-5	.	TRBJ1-1	TGTGCCAGCAGTTACGACGGGGGAATGAACACTGAAGCTTTCTTT	CASSYDGGMNTEAFF
.	TRBV7-8	.	TRBJ2-3	TGTGTCAGCGGGTCACAGACTAACACAGATACGCAGTATTTT	CVSGSQTNTDTQYF
.	TRBV6-5	once	TRBJ2-5	TGTGCCAGCAGTTACGATCCAGCAGATGGGACCCAGTACTTC	CASSYDPADGTQYF
.	TRBV19	.	TRBJ2-6	TGTGCCAGTAGTATTGGGTCTTCGTCAGGGATTTCTGGGGCCAACGTCCTGACTTTC	CASSIGSSSGISGANVLTF
.	TRBV4-1	.	TRBJ2-6	TGCGCCAGCAGCCGCCTTACCGGGCGGGAAGGGGCCAACGTCCTGACTTTC	CASSRLTGREGANVLTF
TRBD1	TRBV12-3/TRBV12-4	many	TRBJ1-5	TGTGCCAGCAGTTTACAGCGACAGGGACATCAGCCCCAGCATTTT	CASSLQRQGHQPQHF
TRBD1	TRBV29-1	.	TRBJ2-7	TGCAGCCTCCTGACAGGGGTCGAGCAGTACTTC	CSLLTGVEQYF
TRBD1	TRBV27	few	TRBJ2-3	TGTGCCAGCAGTTTATTCCAGGGGGTCACAGATACGCAGTATTTT	CASSLFQGVTDTQYF
TRBD1	TRBV7-2	.	TRBJ1-1	TGTGCCAGCAGCTCCGTTACGGTCAGGGGGGCCGCTGAAGCTTTCTTT	CASSSVTVRGAAEAFF